This is a list of T cell receptor beta chains from one sample in a study of shared clonotypes between healthy human individuals. Only in-frame clones appear in the TCRdb table, and some are missing; sequencing was by immunoSEQ multiplex PCR. The sample lists over a million clones, approximately 76% occurring once. Material for sequencing was memory CD4+ T cells sorted from blood. These receptors all come from a man aged 18 to 30 in good health. Both conserved end residues are part of each CDR3.

v_call,j_call,cdr3_aa
TRBV15,TRBJ2-1,CATSRDGGGLGVVNEQFF
TRBV18,TRBJ2-7,CASSPLPPGQGLYEQYF
TRBV11-3,TRBJ2-2,CASSFGPESGELFF
TRBV5-1,TRBJ2-3,CASSLGGRSADTQYF
TRBV7-2,TRBJ2-1,CASLMGASYNEQFF
TRBV4-1,TRBJ2-3,CASSQEGGQGTDTQYF
TRBV7-2,TRBJ2-3,CASSPFGPGALDTQYF
TRBV28,TRBJ2-7,CASEGMGQGYEQYF
TRBV25-1,TRBJ1-2,CASSDSRVDPYGYTF
TRBV7-8,TRBJ2-5,CASSPRLERETQYF
TRBV15,TRBJ1-2,CATSRHRGDYGYTF
TRBV7-2,TRBJ1-3,CASSLQTGAASFGNTIYF
TRBV6-1,TRBJ1-2,CASSEGYGYYGYTF
TRBV7-2,TRBJ1-1,CASSGYKNTEAFF
TRBV6-1,TRBJ1-5,CASSELGGWDSNQPQHF
TRBV4-3,TRBJ1-2,CASSHLTGSGYTF
TRBV11-2,TRBJ1-3,CASSERGDRGNTIYF
TRBV7-8,TRBJ2-7,CASSLTSGPYEQYF
TRBV9,TRBJ2-7,CASSVAPGDAYEQYF
TRBV10-3,TRBJ2-3,CAIGTGLTDTQYF
TRBV29-1,TRBJ2-1,CSVELTSRSYNEQFF
TRBV2,TRBJ1-2,CASSASGVSDGYTF
TRBV5-1,TRBJ1-2,CASTLGDSGNYGYTF
TRBV7-2,TRBJ2-7,CASSSSLITYEQYF
TRBV5-1,TRBJ1-2,CASSSQDRNYGYTF
TRBV5-1,TRBJ2-3,CASSLERAGTDTQYF
TRBV7-9,TRBJ1-5,CASSEGGYQPQHF
TRBV25-1,TRBJ1-6,CASSESWGDNSPLHF
TRBV9,TRBJ2-3,CASSVRDYTTDTQYF
TRBV18,TRBJ2-1,CASSPPQGSGRGYNEQFF
TRBV4-1,TRBJ2-3,CASSYDPPDGTRADTQYF
TRBV28,TRBJ1-4,CASSKGTIGTEKLFF
TRBV6-6,TRBJ2-5,CASSYRGDQETQYF
TRBV4-3,NA,CASSQEALPTYEQYF
TRBV2,TRBJ2-7,CASSGAAFSYEQYF
TRBV11-3,TRBJ2-1,CASSLAGQLSSYNEQFF
TRBV30,TRBJ1-4,CAWTPGQLREKLFF
TRBV7-9,TRBJ1-5,CASSLAGSNQPQHF